This TCR beta chain was sequenced in a study of metastatic and nonmetastatic thyroid tumors (dated by TCRdb to between 2020 and 2021). Background on the whole study: Repertoires were compared across peripheral blood and tumor or nodule tissue samples from malignant and benign thyroid patients. The paper as a whole reports these results and caveats: In both blood and tumor samples, malignant tumors were reported to have significantly higher TCR beta diversity than benign nodules.

Note on this clone: Its antigen has not been determined. There are no base qualities to consult, and no much larger clone falls within one base.

Library preparation was by PCR. The data were produced on an Illumina HiSeq 4000. High-throughput sequencing was used to profile the TCR beta-chain CDR3 region of each patient. Per the source publication's procedure: The researchers built a classifier to tell apart papillary thyroid cancer patients with distant metastasis, based on CDR3 differences among clinicopathological groups. The Shannon index was used to measure repertoire diversity, and the Morisita-Horn index was used to measure how similar tumor and blood repertoires were. Clones were called with MiXCR by TCRdb after fastp trimmed the public reads at Q25, and only in-frame beta chains were retained. It is TCRdb's table, rather than the study itself, that gives the V and J calls and clone size. The sample yields about 5,000 clones; 30% were counted once. Together, the top ten hold roughly a fifth of the sample. None of the patients had been given any treatment before thyroid surgery. Using T-cell receptor beta sequencing, the researchers looked back retrospectively at clinical samples from patients, gathered between about 2011 and 2018.

From a lookup of the germline V gene (reference sequence), CDR1 and CDR2 are DFQATT and SNEGSKA. V loses 5 bases, J loses 4 bases, and the germline ends lie 15 bases apart. The CDR3 covers 13 residues, taking in both the cysteine and the phenylalanine. The read is trimmed to its CDR3 DNA, 39 bases read in frame from base 1. Sequenced: adjacent normal tissue. Here the chain combines TRBV20-1 and TRBJ2-7, with TRBD1 tentatively as D gene (5 bases match). This TCR derives from a female donor with papillary thyroid cancer or a benign thyroid nodule (not recorded which). Some clones in this sample may be carry-over from other donors' samples. The nucleotides read TGCAGTGCTTACAGGTCAAGGGGATACGAGCAGTACTTC. Translation gives CSAYRSRGYEQYF.